Following are 19 T cell receptor beta chains from one sample sequenced in a study of T-cell memory formation after mild COVID-19. In TCRdb, the 5' RACE reads were re-called with MiXCR into one record per CDR3 protein. The repertoire includes just over 400,000 distinct CDR3 sequences, 20% to 30% of them detected once, and under 15% sits in the top ten. The source material was PBMCs or a T cell subset sorted from them (not recorded which). The receptors stem from an adult woman who had mild COVID-19 (a few samples of this study predate the infection). Cell type and time point are not known.

In its sample, this clonotype was seen a few times. The chain joins TRBV6-2 or TRBV6-3 to TRBJ2-5; 10 nucleotides line up with TRBD1. The length of the CDR3 is 15 residues. V trimming: 2 bases; J trimming: 4 bases; junction bases outside the gene matches: 4. Germline-derived CDR1 and CDR2 are MNHEY and SVGEGT. CDR3 amino acids: CASSYVRTGGETQYF. In DNA form, the CDR3 reads TGTGCCAGCAGTTACGTACGGACAGGGGGAGAGACCCAGTACTTC.

This clonotype appeared a few times. V and J are TRBV7-9 and TRBJ2-7; TRBD2 matches 8 bases. The germline V gene encodes CDR1 SEHNR and CDR2 FQNEAQ (reference sequence). After removal of 5 bases from V and 5 bases from J, the junction contained 17 bases not matched to a gene. This CDR3 comprises 17 residues. Here the CDR3 reads CASSLESPGLVRHEQYF. CDR3 sequence (DNA): TGTGCCAGCAGCCTAGAGTCTCCGGGACTAGTTAGGCACGAGCAGTACTTC.

This rearrangement joins TRBV5-6 to TRBJ2-5; 7 bases map to TRBD1. Trimming took 0 bases from V and 5 from J; bases not matched to a gene: 16. The CDR3 sequence is 18 residues long. CDR1 and CDR2 from the germline V gene are SGHDT and YYEEEE. Here the CDR3 DNA reads TGTGCCAGCAGCTTGGGGCTGGCGGGCAGGGGGTCGTCTGAGACCCAGTACTTC. The encoded protein is CASSLGLAGRGSSETQYF.

V usage is TRBV7-9 and J usage is TRBJ1-2, with no clear D. V dropped 2 bases and J dropped 8 bases, with 15 bases sitting between them. The length of the CDR3 is 14 residues. In germline, CDR1 is SEHNR, CDR2 FQNEAQ (reference sequence). The CDR3 region is CASSLILTFGGYTF. The DNA for the CDR3 is TGTGCCAGCAGCTTAATCTTGACATTTGGGGGCTACACCTTC.

This clonotype was counted only a few times. The genes are TRBV29-1 and TRBJ2-7; possibly TRBD1 for D (5 bases). The germline V gene encodes CDR1 SQVTM and CDR2 ANQGSEA. V lost 3 bases to trimming and J lost 5 bases, with 8 bases between them. The CDR3 is 11 residues long. The CDR3 sequence is CSVEAGNEQYF. DNA for the CDR3: TGCAGCGTTGAGGCAGGGAACGAGCAGTACTTC.

This clonotype came up a few times. CDR3 coding DNA: TGCAGCGTTGAAGGGGGGGGACTATCCCCCCAAGAGACCCAGTACTTC. Its protein is CSVEGGGLSPQETQYF. V gene TRBV29-1 combines with J gene TRBJ2-5; 7 bases align to TRBD2. The CDR3 is 16 residues long. V dropped 1 base and J dropped 1; count of bases not matched to a gene: 9. CDR1 is SQVTM and CDR2 is ANQGSEA in the germline V gene.

The chain couples TRBV4-2 to TRBJ1-2; TRBD1 might be the D (6 bases). Germline V CDR1 and CDR2: LGHNA, YNFKEQ. Trimming cost V 0 bases and J 6 bases, with 8 bases left between them. The CDR3 runs to 13 residues. CDR3 bases: TGTGCCAGCAGCCAAGAGACAGGCCATGGCTACACCTTC. It encodes CASSQETGHGYTF.

This clonotype turned up a few times. The chain joins TRBV29-1 to TRBJ1-1, with D hard to call. The CDR3 spans 10 residues. V gave up 4 bases and J gave up 11 bases, with 11 bases separating them. CDR1 and CDR2 (germline): SQVTM, ANQGSEA. The CDR3 is CSVASGEAFF. In DNA form, the CDR3 reads TGCAGCGTTGCGTCCGGGGAGGCTTTCTTT.

This clonotype was detected only a few times. V usage is TRBV29-1 and J usage is TRBJ2-3; TRBD1 matches at 8 bases. The CDR3 runs 16 residues. The germline V gene encodes CDR1 SQVTM and CDR2 ANQGSEA. Losses at the gene ends were 6 bases for V and 4 bases for J; bases not matched to a gene: 15. The CDR3 region has the DNA TGCAGCGTAAGGGCCACAGGGGGAATAGGGGCAGATACGCAGTATTTT. This sequence encodes CSVRATGGIGADTQYF.

This chain links TRBV27 with TRBJ2-5; 9 bases line up with TRBD1. The ends lost 8 bases at V and 3 bases at J; junction bases unmatched: 10. The CDR3 loop spans 15 amino acids. Germline V lookup: CDR1 MNHEY, CDR2 SMNVEV (reference sequence). The CDR3 DNA follows: TGTGCCAGCCGATTATCAACAGGGGGCGAAGAGACCCAGTACTTC. Translated: CASRLSTGGEETQYF.

This clonotype was counted a single time. The chain carries TRBV18 and TRBJ1-1; unclear D gene. V shed 3 bases and J shed 7 bases, with 12 bases lying between them. The CDR3 spans 13 residues. Per the germline V gene, CDR1 is KGHSH and CDR2 is LQKENI. DNA of the CDR3: TGTGCCAGCTCACCTATAATGGGCCGTGAAGCTTTCTTT. It encodes CASSPIMGREAFF. Complete variable domain (other parts from reference TRBV18 and TRBJ1-1): NAGVMQNPRHLVRRRGQEARLRCSPMKGHSHVYWYRQLPEEGLKFMVYLQKENIIDESGMPKERFSAEFPKEGPSILRIQQVVRGDSAAYFCASSPIMGREAFFGQGTRLTVV.

This clonotype was picked up a small number of times. CDR3 sequence (DNA): TGTGCCAGCAGTCCGTCCGGCAGGGCGGCTAGCAATCAGCCCCAGCATTTT. Translating it yields CASSPSGRAASNQPQHF. The rearrangement links TRBV27 to TRBJ1-5; tentative D call: TRBD1 (5 bases). This CDR3 comprises 17 residues. Trimming cost V 5 bases and J 0 bases, with 17 bases left between them. Germline CDR1 reads MNHEY; CDR2 reads SMNVEV (reference sequence).

J is TRBJ2-7 and V is TRBV29-1; D perhaps matches TRBD1 (5 bases). Germline V gives CDR1 SQVTM, CDR2 ANQGSEA. The CDR3 spans 15 residues. V lost 3 bases and J lost 0, with 15 bases in between. In DNA form, the CDR3 reads TGCAGCGTTGAGGGGCGCACGCTTTTCTCCTACGAGCAGTACTTC. Its translation: CSVEGRTLFSYEQYF.

This clonotype was seen a few times. The V gene is TRBV7-6, the J gene TRBJ2-1; no clear D gene. This CDR3 contains 16 residues. The germline V gene has CDR1 SGHVS and CDR2 FNYEAQ. V lost 4 bases, J lost 6 bases, and 19 bases lay in between. The CDR3 DNA is TGTGCCAGCAGCTCCTCCCCGTGGCCGGGTTCCAATGAGCAGTTCTTC. Its protein is CASSSSPWPGSNEQFF.

This chain joins TRBV5-4 and TRBJ2-3; no clear D gene. The CDR3 sequence is 12 residues long. The V and J ends lost 5 bases and 5 bases respectively, with 9 bases between them. Germline loops: CDR1 SGHNT, CDR2 YYREEE (reference sequence). As DNA, the CDR3 is TGTGCCAGCAGTCGTCGCCAAGATACGCAGTATTTT. This translates into CASSRRQDTQYF.

This clonotype was seen only a few times. The gene calls are TRBV6-6 and TRBJ1-4; 9 positions agree with TRBD1. V shed 6 bases and J 0 bases; nucleotides not matched to a gene: 8. The germline V gene has CDR1 MNHNY and CDR2 SVGAGI (reference sequence). The CDR3 is 17 residues long. The DNA for the CDR3 is TGTGCCAGCAGGGCCGGACAGGGGCAAGCAACTAATGAAAAACTGTTTTTT. Its translation: CASRAGQGQATNEKLFF.

The J gene is TRBJ2-3, the V gene TRBV3-1, with D perhaps TRBD2 (5 bases). CDR1 LGHDT and CDR2 YNNKEL come from the germline V gene (reference sequence). The CDR3 totals 15 residues. V gave up 0 bases and J gave up 2 bases, with 9 bases separating them. This CDR3 reads CASSQDRRYTDTQYF. CDR3 nucleotide sequence: TGTGCCAGCAGCCAAGATAGGAGGTACACAGATACGCAGTATTTT.

This clonotype was counted only a few times. The J gene is TRBJ2-7, the V gene TRBV4-1; 9 bases are shared with TRBD1. Germline CDR1 is MGHRA and CDR2 is YSYEKL. The CDR3 is made up of 14 amino acids. V gave up 3 bases and J gave up 6 bases; unmatched junction bases: 6. CDR3 nucleotide sequence: TGCGCCAGCAGCCATGGGACAGGGAACGGCGAGCAGTACTTC. It codes for CASSHGTGNGEQYF.

This clonotype was recorded a few times. The chain has TRBV19 and TRBJ1-1; D may be TRBD1 (5 bases). Germline CDR1 reads LNHDA; CDR2 reads SQIVND (reference sequence). The CDR3 is 13 amino acids. Deletions cut 4 bases from V and 4 bases from J, with 10 bases between. This chain's CDR3 is CASSSERGTEAFF. The CDR3 nucleotides read TGTGCCAGTAGTAGCGAGAGGGGCACTGAAGCTTTCTTT.